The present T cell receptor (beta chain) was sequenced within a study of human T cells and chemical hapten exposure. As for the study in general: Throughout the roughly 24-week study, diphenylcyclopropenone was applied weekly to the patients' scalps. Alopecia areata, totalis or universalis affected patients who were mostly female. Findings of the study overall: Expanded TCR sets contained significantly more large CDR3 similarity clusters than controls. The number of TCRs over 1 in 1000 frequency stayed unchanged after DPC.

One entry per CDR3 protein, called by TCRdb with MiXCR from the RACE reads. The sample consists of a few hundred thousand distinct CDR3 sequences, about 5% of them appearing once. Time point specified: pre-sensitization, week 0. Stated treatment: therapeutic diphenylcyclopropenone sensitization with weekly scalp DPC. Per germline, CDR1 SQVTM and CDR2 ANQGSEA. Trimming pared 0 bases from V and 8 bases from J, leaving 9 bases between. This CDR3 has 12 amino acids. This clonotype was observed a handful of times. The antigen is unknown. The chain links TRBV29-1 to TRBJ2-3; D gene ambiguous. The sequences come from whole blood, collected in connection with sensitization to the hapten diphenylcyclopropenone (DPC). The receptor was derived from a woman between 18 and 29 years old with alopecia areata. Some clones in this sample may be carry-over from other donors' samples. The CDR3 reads CSVEELTATQYF. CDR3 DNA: TGCAGCGTTGAAGAACTGACTGCTACGCAGTATTTT.